This TCR beta chain was documented in a study of T-cell memory formation after mild COVID-19. With constant-segment primers, 5'RACE yielded cDNA libraries of TCR alpha and TCR beta that carried sample barcodes and UMIs. TCRdb redid the calling of the 5' RACE reads with MiXCR, one entry per CDR3 protein. The sample shows approximately 350,000 distinct CDR3 sequences, around 27% of them seen only once. This clonotype was detected a few times. There are 13 residues in the CDR3. Germline V gene sequence: CDR1 SQVTM, CDR2 ANQGSEA. The ends were cut back, 5 bases at V and 1 base at J, with 9 bases in the middle.

The TCR comes from an adult woman who had mild COVID-19 (a few samples of this study predate the infection). Cell type and time point are not known. The chain joins TRBV29-1 to TRBJ2-1, with D maybe TRBD1 (6 bases). The material sequenced was PBMCs or a T cell subset sorted from them (not recorded which). This chain's CDR3 is CSVSRGSYNEQFF. The DNA for the CDR3 is TGCAGCGTTTCCAGGGGTTCCTACAATGAGCAGTTCTTC.